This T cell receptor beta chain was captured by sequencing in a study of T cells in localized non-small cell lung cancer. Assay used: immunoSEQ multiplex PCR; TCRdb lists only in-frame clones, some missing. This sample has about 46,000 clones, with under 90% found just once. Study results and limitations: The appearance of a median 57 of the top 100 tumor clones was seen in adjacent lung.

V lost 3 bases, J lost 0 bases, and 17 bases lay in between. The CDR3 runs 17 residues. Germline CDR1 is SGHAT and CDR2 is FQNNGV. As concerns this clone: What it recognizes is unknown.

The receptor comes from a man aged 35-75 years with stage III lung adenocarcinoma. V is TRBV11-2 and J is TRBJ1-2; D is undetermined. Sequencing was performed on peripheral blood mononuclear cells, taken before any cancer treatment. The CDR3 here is CASSFPFQEGPNYGYTF. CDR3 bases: TGTGCCAGCAGCTTTCCCTTCCAAGAGGGCCCTAACTATGGCTACACCTTC.